The 29 T cell receptor beta chains listed next were all sequenced from one sample in a study of T cell responses to AZD1222 COVID-19 vaccine. Assay: immunoSEQ multiplex PCR; the TCRdb copy retains only in-frame clones and omits some. In the table there are 180,000 or so clones, 94% of which are singletons. Sequences were derived from peripheral blood, sampled on day 0 of AZD1222 vaccination. The receptors stem from an adult in good health.

This rearrangement joins TRBV27 to TRBJ2-3; the D gene is possibly TRBD2 (6 bases). The CDR3 consists of 15 residues. Trimming left V 5 bases short and J 5 bases short, with 17 bases between. CDR1 is MNHEY, CDR2 SMNVEV, per germline (reference sequence). CDR3 DNA sequence: TGTGCCAGCAGTCCTTTAGCGGCTCGGGGAGATACGCAGTATTTT. This translates into CASSPLAARGDTQYF.

The chain employs TRBV4-1 and TRBJ2-2; tentative D call: TRBD1 (6 bases). Trimming cost V 1 base and J 2 bases, with 8 bases left between them. CDR1 is MGHRA and CDR2 is YSYEKL in the germline V gene. This CDR3 region has 15 residues. Here the CDR3 reads CASSQGTENTGELFF. The DNA of the CDR3 is TGCGCCAGCAGCCAAGGGACAGAAAACACCGGGGAGCTGTTTTTT.

This sequence joins TRBV30 and TRBJ2-1, with D perhaps TRBD2 (6 bases). V lost 8 bases to trimming and J lost 12 bases, with 20 bases between them. The CDR3 spans 12 residues. Germline values: CDR1 GTSNPN, CDR2 SVGIG (reference sequence). Here the CDR3 DNA reads TGTGCCGGAGGGTTCGAGAGCGGATTGCAGTTCTTC. Amino acids: CAGGFESGLQFF.

The genes are TRBV19 and TRBJ1-1; D not certain. Germline CDR1 is LNHDA and CDR2 is SQIVND (reference sequence). This CDR3 region has 17 residues. Trimming removed 3 bases at V and 4 bases at J, with 21 bases between. The CDR3 DNA reads TGTGCCAGTAGTATGACATACAATAGCCCAAGCGTCACTGAAGCTTTCTTT. The encoded protein is CASSMTYNSPSVTEAFF.

The chain combines TRBV7-8 with TRBJ1-2; weak D call: TRBD1 (6 bases). The germline CDR1 and CDR2 sequences are SGHVS and FQNEAQ. This CDR3 is 14 amino acids long. V was clipped by 5 bases and J by 3 bases, with 13 bases between them. The CDR3 loop is CASSPRQGHYGYTF. The DNA for the CDR3 is TGTGCCAGCAGCCCGCGGCAGGGGCACTATGGCTACACCTTC.

This rearrangement joins TRBV7-9 to TRBJ1-4; maybe TRBD1 (6 bases). V dropped 3 bases and J dropped 4 bases, with 15 bases sitting between them. Germline assignment: CDR1 SEHNR and CDR2 FQNEAQ (reference sequence). The CDR3 runs to 16 residues. The CDR3 protein is CASSFFGQHNNEKLFF. DNA for the CDR3: TGTGCCAGCAGCTTCTTCGGACAGCACAATAATGAAAAACTGTTTTTT.

The gene calls are TRBV12-3 or TRBV12-4 and TRBJ1-5; TRBD1 is a possible D gene (5 bases). Trimming pared 4 bases from V and 6 bases from J, leaving 10 bases between. The CDR3 is 13 amino acids. The CDR3 region has the DNA TGTGCCAGCAGTTCGGGGGAGAGTCAGCCCCAGCATTTT. This gives the protein CASSSGESQPQHF.

The chain couples TRBV7-9 to TRBJ2-7; a weak D match, TRBD2 (5 bases). Looked up from germline, CDR1 is SEHNR and CDR2 is FQNEAQ (reference sequence). The CDR3 has 15 residues. V was pared by 1 base and J by 4 bases, with 14 bases between. The chain's CDR3 is CASSLEASGVYEQYF. Written as DNA, the CDR3 is TGTGCCAGCAGCTTAGAGGCGAGCGGTGTTTACGAGCAGTACTTC.

The chain joins TRBV3-1 (or the pseudogene TRBV3-2) to TRBJ2-7; 10 bases are a match to TRBD2. From germline, CDR1 is LGHDT and CDR2 YNNKEL (reference sequence). The junction had 10 bases not matched to a gene; V was cut back by 4 bases and J by 4 bases. This CDR3 contains 16 residues. The CDR3 is CASSRNRASGGYEQYF. CDR3 nucleotides: TGTGCCAGCAGCCGGAACAGGGCTAGCGGGGGATACGAGCAGTACTTC.

This chain uses TRBV4-1 with TRBJ2-1; D is unresolved. Germline CDR1 reads MGHRA; CDR2 reads YSYEKL. Trimming cost V 3 bases and J 0 bases, with 12 bases left between them. The CDR3 runs 16 residues. Here the CDR3 reads CASSHHEQSSYNEQFF. CDR3 coding DNA: TGCGCCAGCAGCCACCACGAGCAGAGCTCCTACAATGAGCAGTTCTTC.

The chain couples TRBV5-1 to TRBJ2-7; 7 nucleotides align to TRBD2. Germline V gives CDR1 SGHRS, CDR2 YFSETQ. This CDR3 contains 15 residues. V lost 6 bases, J lost 6 bases, and 15 bases stayed unmatched. In DNA, the CDR3 is TGCGCCAGCATGGATATCGAGGCGGGAGCAGGCGAGCAGTACTTC. Translated: CASMDIEAGAGEQYF.

The J gene is TRBJ1-2, the V gene TRBV19; no clear D gene. The germline V and J ends were trimmed by 4 bases and 4 bases, with 10 bases remaining between them. The CDR3 consists of 13 residues. Per germline, CDR1 LNHDA and CDR2 SQIVND (reference sequence). CDR3 sequence reads: CASSNGVRYGYTF. The CDR3 nucleotides read TGTGCCAGTAGTAACGGAGTCCGCTATGGCTACACCTTC.

The gene calls are TRBV9 and TRBJ2-4; D gene unclear. The CDR3 has 16 amino acids. Germline-derived CDR1 and CDR2 are SGDLS and YYNGEE. Between the trimmed V and J ends, which lost 2 bases and 2 bases, there was a span of 14 bases. The CDR3 here is CASSVLHRVSKNIQYF. In DNA form, the CDR3 reads TGTGCCAGCAGCGTTCTTCATCGGGTATCCAAAAACATTCAGTACTTC.

The chain couples TRBV19 to TRBJ1-1; TRBD1 matches at 7 bases. The germline V gene encodes CDR1 LNHDA and CDR2 SQIVND (reference sequence). The CDR3 is 10 residues long. Written as DNA, the CDR3 is TGTGGCTCCAGGGGGTTTGAAGCTTTCTTT. This sequence encodes CGSRGFEAFF.

Note on this clone: An end of the junction does not agree with germline; a read error may underlie this. The chain is built from TRBV18 and TRBJ1-3, with D perhaps TRBD1 (5 bases). The CDR3 is 16 amino acids. In germline, CDR1 is KGHSH, CDR2 LQKENI. The DNA of the CDR3 is TGTGCCAGCTCCCCACAGGTACCGAGCTCTGGAAACACCATATATTTT. Amino acid sequence: CASSPQVPSSGNTIYF.

V and J are TRBV3-1 (or the pseudogene TRBV3-2) and TRBJ1-1, with 7 bases aligning to TRBD1. Germline assignment: CDR1 LGHDT and CDR2 YNNKEL (reference sequence). The V and J ends lost 1 base and 1 base, in that order; junction bases with no gene match: 9. This CDR3 is 17 amino acids long. Here the CDR3 reads CASSQGGVGQQNTEAFF. CDR3 bases: TGTGCCAGCAGCCAAGGGGGGGTGGGACAGCAGAACACTGAAGCTTTCTTT.

Points on this clone: The junction differs from germline at one of its ends, possibly a read error. The chain carries TRBV5-5 and TRBJ2-2, with D possibly being TRBD1 or TRBD2 (5 bases each). Germline loops: CDR1 SGHKS, CDR2 YYEKEE (reference sequence). CDR3 length equals 15 residues. The CDR3 is CASSLGRINTGELFF. As DNA, the CDR3 is TGTGCCAGCAGTTTGGGACGGATAAACACCGGGGAGCTGTTTTTT.

The chain has TRBV10-3 and TRBJ1-3; D unclear. Germline V gene data show CDR1 as ENHRY and CDR2 as SYGVKD. The CDR3 extends over 12 amino acids. The V gene lost 8 bases and the J gene lost 0 bases, with 5 bases spanning the gap. The chain's CDR3 is CAIGTSGNTIYF. Written as DNA, the CDR3 is TGTGCCATCGGAACCTCTGGAAACACCATATATTTT.

The chain joins TRBV7-8 to TRBJ1-1; D perhaps matches TRBD1 (6 bases). The CDR3 covers 13 residues. In germline, CDR1 is SGHVS, CDR2 FQNEAQ. V lost 4 bases and J 3 bases, leaving 9 bases between the germline ends. CDR3 in DNA: TGTGCCAGCAGCTCTCGACAGGACACTGAAGCTTTCTTT. Encoded protein: CASSSRQDTEAFF.

This clone was seen only once. The chain recombines TRBV11-3 with TRBJ2-1; maybe TRBD1 (5 bases). V was pared by 5 bases and J by 6 bases, with 11 bases between. In germline, CDR1 is SGHNT, CDR2 YENEEA. The CDR3 is 13 amino acids. The CDR3 spells CASSQQGRNEQFF. In DNA form, the CDR3 reads TGTGCCAGCAGCCAGCAGGGTCGCAATGAGCAGTTCTTC.

The genes are TRBV5-8 and TRBJ1-5; the match to TRBD1 covers 7 bases. The CDR3 covers 15 residues. Germline loops: CDR1 SGHTS, CDR2 YDEGEE. The ends lost 5 bases at V and 3 bases at J; junction bases unmatched: 8. The CDR3 DNA reads TGTGCCAGCAGTCCCAGGGGGGGAAACAATCAGCCCCAGCATTTT. Its protein product is CASSPRGGNNQPQHF.

The chain has TRBV4-1 and TRBJ1-1; 9 bases are a match to TRBD1. V shed 4 bases and J 2 bases; nucleotides not matched to a gene: 11. The CDR3 extends over 17 amino acids. Germline V lookup: CDR1 MGHRA, CDR2 YSYEKL. CDR3 in DNA: TGCGCCAGCAGCCTGCCCCCGGGACAGGGACTAAACACTGAAGCTTTCTTT. Translating gives CASSLPPGQGLNTEAFF.

This chain joins TRBV28 and TRBJ2-5, with TRBD2 as a possible D gene (6 bases). Looked up from germline, CDR1 is MDHEN and CDR2 is SYDVKM. The CDR3 is 13 amino acids. Trimming removed 6 bases at V and 2 bases at J, with 10 bases between. This chain's CDR3 is CASRLADQETQYF. The CDR3 nucleotides are TGTGCCAGCAGGTTAGCGGATCAAGAGACCCAGTACTTC.

The V call is TRBV19, the J call TRBJ1-1, with TRBD1 as a possible D gene (5 bases). Trimming stripped 11 bases from V and 4 bases from J, with 14 bases between. CDR1 is LNHDA and CDR2 is SQIVND in the germline V gene (reference sequence). This CDR3 has 12 amino acids. CDR3 loop: CAARGGGTEAFF. CDR3 nucleotide sequence: TGTGCCGCCCGGGGGGGAGGCACTGAAGCTTTCTTT. Full variable domain (remainder filled in from reference TRBV19 and TRBJ1-1): DGGITQSPKYLFRKEGQNVTLSCEQNLNHDAMYWYRQDPGQGLRLIYYSQIVNDFQKGDIAEGYSVSREKKESFPLTVTSAQKNPTAFYLCAARGGGTEAFFGQGTRLTVV.

This clone was seen more than once but under ten times. The V and J genes are TRBV10-3 and TRBJ2-1; 11 bases map to TRBD2. CDR1 is ENHRY, CDR2 SYGVKD, per germline. With 11 bases clipped from V and 0 bases from J, the junction kept 15 bases outside the gene matches. The CDR3 covers 18 residues. CDR3 residues: CASRGLAEGLGSYNEQFF. The CDR3 region has the DNA TGTGCCTCCCGGGGACTAGCGGAAGGTTTGGGCTCCTACAATGAGCAGTTCTTC.

In DNA, the CDR3 is TGTGCCAGCAGCTTAGATAGGGCAGGCGAAGCTTTCTTT. Translated, it gives CASSLDRAGEAFF. The chain has TRBV11-2 and TRBJ1-1; D gene ambiguous. Germline V gives CDR1 SGHAT, CDR2 FQNNGV. Trimming pared 0 bases from V and 8 bases from J, leaving 10 bases between. There are 13 residues in the CDR3.

The chain couples TRBV5-5 to TRBJ2-1; no definite D call. Trimming took 2 bases from V and 10 from J, leaving 10 bases between them. In germline, CDR1 is SGHKS, CDR2 YYEKEE (reference sequence). CDR3 size: 12 residues. CDR3 sequence: CASSLYSSEQFF. In DNA, the CDR3 is TGTGCCAGCAGCTTATATAGTAGCGAGCAGTTCTTC.

This chain joins TRBV11-2 and TRBJ2-7, with D maybe TRBD2 (5 bases). The CDR3 contains 14 residues. Trimming removed 6 bases at V and 6 bases at J, with 18 bases between. Germline CDR1 SGHAT, CDR2 FQNNGV. For the CDR3, the DNA is TGTGCCAGCAGTTTGATGGGAGCGGCCCGCGAGCAGTACTTC. It translates to CASSLMGAAREQYF. Using reference TRBV11-2 and TRBJ2-7 for the parts outside the CDR3, the full variable domain is EAGVAQSPRYKIIEKRQSVAFWCNPISGHATLYWYQQILGQGPKLLIQFQNNGVVDDSQLPKDRFSAERLKGVDSTLKIQPAKLEDSAVYLCASSLMGAAREQYFGPGTRLTVT.

The genes are TRBV28 and TRBJ1-1; 7 nucleotides line up with TRBD1. Germline CDR1 is MDHEN and CDR2 is SYDVKM. This CDR3 is 13 amino acids long. The J segment lost 7 bases and the V segment lost 7 bases, leaving 9 bases of the junction unmatched. CDR3 in amino acids: CASTKTGTDEAFF. Written as DNA, the CDR3 is TGTGCCAGCACCAAGACAGGGACGGATGAAGCTTTCTTT.